This T cell receptor beta chain was captured by sequencing in a study of blood T cell repertoires in COVID-19. Across the whole study: Donors in the United States, Italy and Spain gave samples during acute or convalescent COVID-19. PBMCs, B-cell-depleted T cells, or T cells were the source of the cDNA or gDNA that made up the material.

In the source study's methods: Amplified reference gene primers provided the basis for estimating nucleated cell counts. Repertoires were generated with immunoSEQ multiplex PCR, while TCRdb's copy carries only in-frame clones and drops some. D and trimming come from the DNA, and the V and J calls and clone size come from that table. The sample carries fewer than 30,000 clones, approximately 94% recorded once. The CDR3 totals 13 residues. Trimming took 6 bases from V and 5 from J, leaving 13 bases between them. Germline V gene sequence: CDR1 SNHLY, CDR2 FYNNEI. J is TRBJ2-5 and V is TRBV2, with D possibly matching TRBD1 (5 bases). The sequence came from a human donor with active COVID-19. The donor label of this sample is uncertain. Input material: peripheral blood. CDR3 DNA: TGTGCCAGCAGAGCTCAGGGTCCGGAGACCCAGTACTTC. It codes for CASRAQGPETQYF. The variable domain in full, completed from reference TRBV2 and TRBJ2-5, reads EPEVTQTPSHQVTQMGQEVILRCVPISNHLYFYWYRQILGQKVEFLVSFYNNEISEKSEIFDDQFSVERPDGSNFTLKIRSTKLEDSAMYFCASRAQGPETQYFGPGTRLLVL.